The 2 T cell receptor beta chains below all came from one sample that was sequenced in a study of Graves' ophthalmopathy and Graves' hyperthyroidism. TCR beta CDR3 amplification used RNA transcripts. The first round was an RT-PCR with HTBI primers, and the second round was a multiplex PCR. TCRdb reanalysed the multiplex PCR reads using MiXCR and keeps one entry per CDR3 protein. The table lists around 1,000,000 distinct CDR3 sequences, about 36% of them singletons. The sample was peripheral blood or thyroid tissue (not recorded which). The receptors were sampled from an adult man with Graves' hyperthyroidism.

The V and J genes are TRBV20-1 and TRBJ2-2; possibly TRBD2 for D (5 bases). The CDR3 has 11 residues. In germline, CDR1 is DFQATT, CDR2 SNEGSKA (reference sequence). The V gene lost 5 bases and the J gene lost 7 bases, with 8 bases spanning the gap. CDR3 sequence: CSADRGGELFF. CDR3 sequence (DNA): TGCAGTGCTGACCGGGGCGGGGAGCTGTTTTTT.

V and J are TRBV4-3 and TRBJ2-7, with TRBD1 as a possible D gene (6 bases). Trimming cost V 1 base and J 0 bases, with 10 bases left between them. Germline V gives CDR1 LGHNA, CDR2 YSLEER. The CDR3 is 15 residues long. CDR3 loop: CASSQGQGISYEQYF. The CDR3 DNA reads as TGCGCCAGCAGCCAAGGTCAGGGGATCTCCTACGAGCAGTACTTC.